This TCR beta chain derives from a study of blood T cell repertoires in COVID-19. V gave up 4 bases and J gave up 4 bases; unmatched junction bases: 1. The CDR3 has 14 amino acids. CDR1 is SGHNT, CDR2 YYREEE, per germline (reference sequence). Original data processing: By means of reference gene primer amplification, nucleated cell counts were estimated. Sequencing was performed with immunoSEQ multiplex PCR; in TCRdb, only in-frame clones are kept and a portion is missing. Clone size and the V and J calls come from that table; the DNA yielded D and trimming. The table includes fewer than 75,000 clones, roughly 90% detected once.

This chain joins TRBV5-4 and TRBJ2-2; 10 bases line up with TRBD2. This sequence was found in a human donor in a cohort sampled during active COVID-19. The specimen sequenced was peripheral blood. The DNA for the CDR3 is TGTGCCAGCAGCGCTAGCGGGAGCACCGGGGAGCTGTTTTTT. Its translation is CASSASGSTGELFF.